This T cell receptor beta chain was profiled in a study of CD8 T cells in ankylosing spondylitis. Study-level results: Disease-linked clones proved CD8+ and comparatively uncommon in peripheral blood. As reported, disease-linked clones showed significant enrichment in matched ankylosing spondylitis synovial fluid. Earlier authors reported some of these motif variants in reactive arthritis synovial fluid and blood. The study identified a TCR beta motif of under ten highly homologous variants that appeared characteristic of ankylosing spondylitis blood.

Libraries for TCR beta were made by quantitative 5'-RACE with molecular barcodes. A single record per CDR3 protein comes from TCRdb applying MiXCR to the 5' RACE reads. Of more than 600,000 distinct CDR3 sequences in the sample, under 20% were seen once. Worth noting for this clonotype: Its antigen is not known.

The sample taken for sequencing was blood, either unsorted or a sorted T cell fraction (not recorded which). This TCR derives from a male donor with ankylosing spondylitis.

Here the CDR3 reads CASSSPLRGGNQPQHF. DNA for the CDR3: TGTGCCAGCAGTTCCCCGCTCAGGGGTGGCAATCAGCCCCAGCATTTT. The J gene is TRBJ1-5, the V gene TRBV28; tentatively, D is TRBD1 (6 bases). V gave up 4 bases and J gave up 2 bases, with 15 bases separating them. There are 16 residues in the CDR3. The germline CDR1 and CDR2 sequences are MDHEN and SYDVKM.